This T cell receptor beta chain was found in a study of blood T cells in healthy people across ages. On this clonotype itself: Mismatch with germline at one junction end may stem from a read error.

It was with a sample-barcoded 5' primer and a J-beta primer mix that a second PCR of about 6 to 12 cycles was run. Researchers report that a template-switch adaptor with 12 random nucleotides tagged each cDNA molecule. TCRdb called the 5' RACE reads again in MiXCR, with one record for every CDR3 protein. The sample gives about 580,000 distinct CDR3 sequences, less than 60% of which show up once; roughly 25% is in the top ten. The sequence came from a man older than 75 in good health. The sample comprised blood.

The CDR3, as DNA: TGTGCCAGCTCACCATCTAACAGCCGCTCCTCCGAGCAGTACTTC. Its translation: CASSPSNSRSSEQYF. The rearrangement links TRBV18 to TRBJ2-5; no definite D call. The end of the DNA is better explained by TRBJ2-7, so the J call may be wrong. Germline values: CDR1 KGHSH, CDR2 LQKENI. CDR3 length: 15 residues.